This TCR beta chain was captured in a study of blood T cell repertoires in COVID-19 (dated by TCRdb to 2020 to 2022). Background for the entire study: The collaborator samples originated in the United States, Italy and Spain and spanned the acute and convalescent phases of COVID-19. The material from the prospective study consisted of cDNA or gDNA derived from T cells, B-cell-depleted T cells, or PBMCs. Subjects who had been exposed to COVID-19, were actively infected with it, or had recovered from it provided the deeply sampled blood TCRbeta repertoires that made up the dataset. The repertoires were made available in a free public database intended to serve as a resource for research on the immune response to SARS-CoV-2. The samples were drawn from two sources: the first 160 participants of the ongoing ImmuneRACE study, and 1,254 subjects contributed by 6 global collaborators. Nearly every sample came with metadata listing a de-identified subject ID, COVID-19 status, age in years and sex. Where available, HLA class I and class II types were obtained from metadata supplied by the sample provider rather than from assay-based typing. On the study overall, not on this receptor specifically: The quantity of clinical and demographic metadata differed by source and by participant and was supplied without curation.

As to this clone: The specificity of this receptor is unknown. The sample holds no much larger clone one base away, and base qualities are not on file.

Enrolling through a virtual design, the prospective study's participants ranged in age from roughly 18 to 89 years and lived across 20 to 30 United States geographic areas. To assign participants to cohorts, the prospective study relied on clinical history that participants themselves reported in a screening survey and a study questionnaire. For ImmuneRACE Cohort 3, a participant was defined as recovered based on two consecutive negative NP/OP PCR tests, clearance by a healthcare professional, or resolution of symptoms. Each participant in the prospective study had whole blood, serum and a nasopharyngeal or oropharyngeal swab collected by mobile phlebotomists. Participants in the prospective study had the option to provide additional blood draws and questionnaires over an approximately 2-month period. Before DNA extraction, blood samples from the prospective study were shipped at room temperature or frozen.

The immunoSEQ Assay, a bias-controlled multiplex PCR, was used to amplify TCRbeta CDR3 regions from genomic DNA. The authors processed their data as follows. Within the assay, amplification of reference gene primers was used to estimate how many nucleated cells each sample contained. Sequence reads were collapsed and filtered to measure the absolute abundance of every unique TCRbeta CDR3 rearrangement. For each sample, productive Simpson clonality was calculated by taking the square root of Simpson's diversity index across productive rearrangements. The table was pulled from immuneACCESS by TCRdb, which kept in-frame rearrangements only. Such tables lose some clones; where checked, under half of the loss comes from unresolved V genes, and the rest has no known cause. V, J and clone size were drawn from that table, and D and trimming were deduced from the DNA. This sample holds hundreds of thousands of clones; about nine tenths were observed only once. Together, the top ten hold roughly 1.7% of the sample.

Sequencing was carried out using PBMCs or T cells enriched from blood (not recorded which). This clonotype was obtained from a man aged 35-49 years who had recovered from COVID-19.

This receptor carries the CDR3 CATGRRGSGSHEQYF. The nucleotide sequence reads as follows: TGTGCCACCGGCCGGAGGGGTAGCGGGAGTCACGAGCAGTACTTC. The chain is assembled from TRBV10-3 and TRBJ2-7; TRBD2 matches 9 bases in the middle. For this chain, trimming is 10 bases at the V end and 5 bases at the J end, and the number of junction bases without a gene match is 15. The CDR3 contains 15 residues, cysteine and phenylalanine counted. Just CDR3 DNA is preserved here, 45 bases in frame from base 1. CDR1 and CDR2 are read off the germline V gene as ENHRY and SYGVKD.